Following are 4 T cell receptor beta chains from one sample sequenced in a study of identifying expanded T cells in peripheral blood (dated by TCRdb to between 2018 and 2021). The library came from the immunoSEQ multiplex PCR assay. TCRdb limited this immuneACCESS table to in-frame rearrangements with V and J called. A share of clones is missing; checked studies link under half to unresolved V genes, and the rest is unexplained. For this sample the table gives about 63,000 clones, of which about four fifths were detected only once. The leading ten clones occupy over 15% of the sample. Sequencing was carried out using blood. The source is a person aged 18-70 years in good health.

The table lists this clone with a few counts. The chain combines TRBV6-1 with TRBJ1-1; D not resolved. The V end lost 10 bases, the J end lost 1 base, and 7 bases lay between the germline ends. The germline V gene has CDR1 MNHNS and CDR2 SASEGT. The CDR3 runs 11 residues. In nucleotides, the CDR3 is TGTGCCATCCAGTCGAACACTGAAGCTTTCTTT. Amino acid sequence: CAIQSNTEAFF.

For this clone: The identical CDR3 is also encoded by other nucleotide sequences in the sample. V gene TRBV5-1 combines with J gene TRBJ2-7; unclear D gene. The CDR3 spans 14 residues. CDR1 is SGHRS and CDR2 is YFSETQ in the germline V gene. Trimming shortened V by 4 bases and J by 0 bases, and 11 bases separated the two germline ends. The CDR3 DNA follows: TGCGCCAGCAGCCTAGTTCCGAGCTCCTACGAGCAGTACTTC. Its protein is CASSLVPSSYEQYF.

V usage is TRBV28 and J usage is TRBJ1-1, with D hard to call. Germline values: CDR1 MDHEN, CDR2 SYDVKM. The CDR3 is 14 amino acids. The ends were cut back, 4 bases at V and 0 bases at J, with 9 bases in the middle. The CDR3 DNA reads as TGTGCCAGCAGTTCCCCTACACTGAACACTGAAGCTTTCTTT. Amino acids: CASSSPTLNTEAFF.

A single count supports this clone. This sequence joins TRBV11-3 and TRBJ2-7, with TRBD1 identical over 7 bases. The CDR3 runs to 15 residues. The J segment lost 4 bases and the V segment lost 2 bases, leaving 8 bases of the junction unmatched. CDR1 is SGHNT, CDR2 YENEEA, per germline. CDR3 amino acids: CASSLCNRGTYEQYV. The CDR3 DNA is TGTGCCAGCAGCTTATGTAACAGGGGTACGTACGAGCAGTACGTC.